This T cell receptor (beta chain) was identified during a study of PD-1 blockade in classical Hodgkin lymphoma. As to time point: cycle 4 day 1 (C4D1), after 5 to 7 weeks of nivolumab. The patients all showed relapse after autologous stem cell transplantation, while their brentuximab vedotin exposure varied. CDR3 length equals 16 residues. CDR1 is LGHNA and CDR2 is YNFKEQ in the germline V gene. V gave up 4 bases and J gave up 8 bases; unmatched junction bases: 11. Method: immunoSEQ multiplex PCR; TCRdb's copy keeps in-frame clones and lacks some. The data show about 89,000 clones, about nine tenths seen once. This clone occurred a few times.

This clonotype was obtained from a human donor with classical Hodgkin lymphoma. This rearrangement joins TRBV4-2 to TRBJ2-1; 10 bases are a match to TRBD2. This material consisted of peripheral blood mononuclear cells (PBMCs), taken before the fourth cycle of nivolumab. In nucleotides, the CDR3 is TGTGCCAGCAGCCGCCCAACTAGCGGGGAGGTTGATGAGCAGTTCTTC. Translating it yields CASSRPTSGEVDEQFF.